The rows below give T cell receptor beta chains drawn from one sample of a study of CD8 T cells in ankylosing spondylitis. MiXCR, run by TCRdb on the 5' RACE reads, gives a single entry per CDR3 protein. The table has under 250,000 distinct CDR3 sequences, 32% seen once. Source material: blood, either unsorted or a sorted T cell fraction (not recorded which). All receptors come from a male donor with ankylosing spondylitis or in good health (not recorded which). Both conserved end residues are part of each CDR3. D genes are given only for firm matches. Some rows mark clone size as missing; the rest say once, few, many or name a class of expanded clone.

size	V	J	D	CDR3	DNA
few	TRBV20-1	TRBJ1-2	NA	CSAKRQQDYRYTF	TGCAGTGCTAAAAGACAACAAGATTACCGCTACACCTTC
once	TRBV5-5	TRBJ1-1	NA	CASSFRFGQGNTEAFF	TGTGCCAGCAGTTTCCGTTTTGGCCAGGGCAACACTGAAGCTTTCTTT
few	TRBV10-3	TRBJ2-1	TRBD1	CAISVRQGHNEQFF	TGTGCCATCAGTGTTAGACAGGGCCACAATGAGCAGTTCTTC
NA	TRBV6-2/TRBV6-3	TRBJ2-3	NA	CASAGSTDTQYF	TGTGCCAGCGCTGGAAGCACAGATACGCAGTATTTT
NA	TRBV5-6	TRBJ2-3	TRBD2	CASSLGPTSGDGDTQYF	TGTGCCAGCAGCTTGGGGCCGACTAGCGGGGATGGAGATACGCAGTATTTT
few	TRBV10-3	TRBJ2-1	TRBD2	CAISGGLAGGYNEQFF	TGTGCCATCAGCGGGGGACTAGCGGGAGGGTACAATGAGCAGTTCTTC
NA	TRBV28	TRBJ2-2	NA	CASSFPLRSGELFF	TGTGCCAGCAGTTTCCCACTCCGTTCCGGGGAGCTGTTTTTT
NA	TRBV6-1	TRBJ1-2	NA	CASSPRVGESHGYTF	TGTGCCAGCAGCCCACGGGTGGGGGAATCCCACGGCTACACCTTC
few	TRBV29-1	TRBJ2-2	TRBD1	CSVETGTTGELFF	TGCAGCGTTGAGACAGGGACCACCGGGGAGCTGTTTTTT
NA	TRBV7-9	TRBJ1-2	TRBD1	CASSPGTGGDYGYTF	TGTGCCAGCAGCCCCGGGACAGGGGGCGACTATGGCTACACCTTC
few	TRBV20-1	TRBJ2-7	TRBD1	CSASQTGVPYEQYF	TGCAGTGCTAGCCAAACAGGGGTGCCCTACGAGCAGTACTTC
NA	TRBV5-6	TRBJ2-1	TRBD2	CASSPLPGGGPYNEQFF	TGTGCCAGCAGCCCTCTACCCGGGGGAGGGCCCTACAATGAGCAGTTCTTC
NA	TRBV29-1	TRBJ2-1	NA	CSVDRVWTAGNNEQFF	TGCAGCGTTGACCGCGTCTGGACGGCCGGTAACAATGAGCAGTTCTTC
NA	TRBV18	TRBJ2-1	NA	CASSPDINEQFF	TGTGCCAGCTCTCCCGACATCAATGAGCAGTTCTTC
NA	TRBV5-6	TRBJ1-3	NA	CASSLTGTPAGNTIYF	TGTGCCAGCAGCTTAACGGGGACACCAGCGGGAAACACCATATATTTT
NA	TRBV7-1	TRBJ1-4	TRBD1	CASSSRRAVGQGARRDSNEKLFF	TGTGCCAGCAGCTCGCGAAGGGCAGTCGGCCAGGGGGCAAGGCGAGATTCTAATGAAAAACTGTTTTTT
NA	TRBV20-1	TRBJ2-1	NA	CSAREQGSQFF	TGCAGTGCTAGAGAACAGGGATCGCAGTTCTTC
NA	TRBV6-1	TRBJ2-5	NA	CASGPTGQETQYF	TGTGCCAGCGGTCCAACAGGACAAGAGACCCAGTACTTC
NA	TRBV10-3	TRBJ2-5	TRBD2	CAISESLAGTQETQYF	TGTGCCATCAGTGAGTCACTAGCGGGGACTCAAGAGACCCAGTACTTC
NA	TRBV28	TRBJ1-3	NA	CASSLPGYGNTIYF	TGTGCCAGCAGTTTACCTGGATATGGAAACACCATATATTTT
NA	TRBV12-3/TRBV12-4	TRBJ1-1	NA	CASSLGGANTEAFF	TGTGCCAGCAGTTTAGGGGGAGCGAACACTGAAGCTTTCTTT
NA	TRBV20-1	TRBJ2-5	TRBD2	CSAPPSWTSGGSRETQYF	TGCAGTGCCCCGCCCTCCTGGACTAGCGGGGGGTCGAGGGAGACCCAGTACTTC
NA	TRBV10-3	TRBJ2-7	NA	CAILRGGYEQYF	TGTGCCATCTTAAGGGGGGGCTACGAGCAGTACTTC
NA	TRBV12-3/TRBV12-4	TRBJ2-2	NA	CASSPYTGELFF	TGTGCCAGCAGTCCCTACACCGGGGAGCTGTTTTTT
NA	TRBV28	TRBJ2-7	NA	CATMTGSYEQYF	TGTGCCACCATGACAGGCTCCTACGAGCAGTACTTC
few	TRBV11-1	TRBJ2-7	NA	CASSLSGAVYEQYF	TGTGCCAGCAGCTTGTCGGGGGCCGTCTACGAGCAGTACTTC
few	TRBV29-1	TRBJ1-1	NA	CSVEQGNTEAFF	TGCAGCGTTGAACAGGGCAACACTGAAGCTTTCTTT
NA	TRBV6-1	TRBJ1-1	NA	CASSRVMNTEAFF	TGTGCCAGCAGCCGGGTAATGAACACTGAAGCTTTCTTT
NA	TRBV12-3/TRBV12-4	TRBJ2-7	TRBD1	CASGRDRGSEQYF	TGTGCCAGCGGACGGGACAGGGGGAGCGAGCAGTACTTC
NA	TRBV20-1	TRBJ2-5	TRBD2	CSASGSSGTQETQYF	TGCAGTGCTTCCGGGTCTAGCGGAACACAAGAGACCCAGTACTTC
NA	TRBV4-1	TRBJ2-3	NA	CASSQNPGASTDTQYF	TGCGCCAGCAGCCAAAACCCGGGGGCGAGCACAGATACGCAGTATTTT
NA	TRBV27	TRBJ2-7	TRBD1	CASSQTGGRPEEQYF	TGTGCCAGCAGTCAAACAGGGGGCCGACCCGAGGAGCAGTACTTC
NA	TRBV5-5	TRBJ2-3	NA	CASSLERGRDTQYF	TGTGCCAGCAGCTTGGAACGCGGACGAGATACGCAGTATTTT
NA	TRBV29-1	TRBJ1-2	NA	CSAEQGVMDGYTF	TGCAGCGCGGAACAGGGAGTTATGGATGGCTACACCTTC
NA	TRBV6-5	TRBJ1-4	TRBD1	CASGTGYEKLFF	TGTGCCAGCGGGACAGGGTATGAAAAACTGTTTTTT
NA	TRBV12-3/TRBV12-4	TRBJ1-5	NA	CASSWAANQPQHF	TGTGCCAGCAGTTGGGCGGCCAATCAGCCCCAGCATTTT
NA	TRBV7-2	TRBJ1-5	NA	CASSSQGDQPQHF	TGTGCCAGCAGCTCGCAGGGCGACCAGCCCCAGCATTTT
many	TRBV29-1	TRBJ1-5	TRBD1	CSVATGGSQPQHF	TGCAGCGTTGCGACAGGGGGCAGTCAGCCCCAGCATTTT
NA	TRBV15	TRBJ1-1	NA	CATSRDRAVNTEAFF	TGTGCCACCAGCAGAGATCGGGCGGTGAACACTGAAGCTTTCTTT
NA	TRBV7-3	TRBJ2-1	NA	CASSPTGTSSYNEQFF	TGTGCCAGCAGCCCTACCGGGACAAGCTCCTACAATGAGCAGTTCTTC
NA	TRBV12-3/TRBV12-4	TRBJ1-1	TRBD1	CASSLGQGSEAFF	TGTGCCAGCAGTTTGGGACAGGGTAGTGAAGCTTTCTTT
NA	TRBV9	TRBJ2-2	NA	CASSALDPDTGELFF	TGTGCCAGCAGCGCCCTCGACCCCGACACCGGGGAGCTGTTTTTT
NA	TRBV6-5	TRBJ2-3	TRBD2	CASSYVLAGVDTQYF	TGTGCCAGCAGTTACGTCCTAGCGGGGGTGGATACGCAGTATTTT
few	TRBV7-2	TRBJ1-1	NA	CASSPRERFNTEAFF	TGTGCCAGCAGCCCTAGAGAGAGATTCAACACTGAAGCTTTCTTT
many	TRBV27	TRBJ2-7	NA	CASSHLDRANTYEQYF	TGTGCCAGCAGTCACCTTGACAGAGCTAACACCTACGAGCAGTACTTC
NA	TRBV7-9	TRBJ2-2	NA	CASSLALARGGELFF	TGTGCCAGCAGCTTAGCCCTAGCGAGGGGCGGGGAGCTGTTTTTT
few	TRBV7-2	TRBJ1-4	NA	CASSLVRDNEKLFF	TGTGCCAGCAGCTTAGTTCGGGACAATGAAAAACTGTTTTTT
once	TRBV12-3/TRBV12-4	TRBJ1-2	NA	CASRPGSAGYTF	TGTGCCAGCAGACCCGGGTCGGCTGGCTACACCTTC
many	TRBV5-1	TRBJ1-2	NA	CASSLGTGYGYTF	TGCGCCAGCAGCTTGGGTACTGGGTATGGCTACACCTTC
few	TRBV20-1	TRBJ2-4	TRBD1	CSAPQGTKNIQYF	TGCAGTGCTCCACAGGGGACAAAAAACATTCAGTACTTC
NA	TRBV12-3/TRBV12-4	TRBJ1-5	NA	CASSFLGGPKPQHF	TGTGCCAGCAGTTTTTTGGGGGGGCCAAAGCCCCAGCATTTT
few	TRBV5-1	TRBJ1-1	NA	CARGPQERTEAFF	TGCGCCAGAGGCCCGCAGGAGCGCACTGAAGCTTTCTTT
many	TRBV15	TRBJ2-3	NA	CATSREYTQYF	TGTGCCACCAGCAGAGAATATACGCAGTATTTT
few	TRBV11-1	TRBJ2-3	NA	CASSWLSTDTQYF	TGTGCCAGCAGCTGGCTATCCACAGATACGCAGTATTTT
NA	TRBV7-8	TRBJ1-1	NA	CASSPTDRYTEAFF	TGTGCCAGCAGCCCCACAGACAGGTACACTGAAGCTTTCTTT
few	TRBV20-1	TRBJ2-5	NA	CSASVTPETQYF	TGCAGTGCAAGCGTTACCCCTGAGACCCAGTACTTC
few	TRBV20-1	TRBJ2-1	TRBD2	CSARGTGGTPNEQFF	TGCAGTGCCAGAGGGACGGGGGGGACCCCCAATGAGCAGTTCTTC